This T cell receptor (beta chain) was recovered during a study of cytomegalovirus exposure and HLA in healthy donors. General study results and limits: Later on, analysis showed that most CMV-associated TCR beta chains appeared to be HLA-restricted.

Worth noting for this clone: No antigen is known for it.

Participants comprised healthy donors of bone marrow. 60 Vbeta and 13 Jbeta primers were used in PCR. Using immunoSEQ multiplex PCR, the repertoire was profiled, and TCRdb retains in-frame clones only, with some absent. The table shows 35,000 to 45,000 clones, with 50% occurring only once. Material for sequencing was PBMCs. The TCR comes from a human donor in good health.

CDR3 residues: CASSDRLRTATETQYF. DNA of the CDR3: TGTGCCAGCAGTGACCGTTTAAGGACAGCAACCGAGACCCAGTACTTC. This sequence joins TRBV6-1 and TRBJ2-5; D possibly corresponds to TRBD1 (6 bases). Trimming took off 3 bases at V and 5 bases at J, with 19 bases between the two ends. This CDR3 spans 16 amino acids. From germline, CDR1 is MNHNS and CDR2 SASEGT.